A selection of T cell receptor beta chains follows, all from one sample in a study of T-cell memory formation after mild COVID-19. TCRdb re-called the 5' RACE reads through MiXCR, storing one row per CDR3 protein. The sample yields about 170,000 distinct CDR3 sequences, over 10% seen once. Specimen: PBMCs or a T cell subset sorted from them (not recorded which). Source of these receptors: a man between 18 and 35 years old who had mild COVID-19 (a few samples of this study predate the infection). Cell type and time point are not known. The CDR3 runs from the conserved cysteine through the conserved F or W. The order of the fields is J gene, D gene, clone size, V gene, CDR3 DNA, CDR3 protein. The D gene is left open where the match is weak. Clone size is shown for a subset of rows, as once, few, many or a class of expanded clone.

TRBJ2-5,NA,NA,TRBV3-1,TGTGCCAGCAGCCAAGATGGATTCCCGGTCAGGGAGACCCAGTACTTC,CASSQDGFPVRETQYF
TRBJ1-5,NA,few,TRBV29-1,TGCAGCGTGGAAGGGCCCAATCAGCCCCAGCATTTT,CSVEGPNQPQHF
TRBJ1-4,NA,NA,TRBV5-1,TGCGCCAGCAGCTTGGTCCCAGGATTAGTGGAAAAACTGTTTTTT,CASSLVPGLVEKLFF
TRBJ1-1,NA,few,TRBV20-1,TGCAGTGCTAGGCCGATACCGGGACACCCCATGAACACTGAAGCTTTCTTT,CSARPIPGHPMNTEAFF
TRBJ1-2,NA,NA,TRBV12-3/TRBV12-4,TGTGCCAGCAGCCACGGACTGTTAAGCGGCTACACATTC,CASSHGLLSGYTF
TRBJ2-3,TRBD2,NA,TRBV5-1,TGCGCCAGCAGCTTGGGTAGCGGGGAAGCAGATACGCAGTATTTT,CASSLGSGEADTQYF
TRBJ1-3,NA,few,TRBV7-6,TGTGCCAGCAGCATACAGGGATCGGGGGGAAACACCATATATTTT,CASSIQGSGGNTIYF
TRBJ2-1,TRBD1,many,TRBV5-1,TGCGCCAGCAGCTGGCCGGGACAGGGAGAAAAGGGTGAGCAGTTCTTC,CASSWPGQGEKGEQFF
TRBJ1-4,NA,NA,TRBV12-3/TRBV12-4,TGTGCCAGCAGACCCAGGGTAGTCGAAAAACTGTTTTTT,CASRPRVVEKLFF
TRBJ1-5,NA,many,TRBV7-9,TGTGCCAGCAGTCCAGGGAATCAGCCCCAGCATTTT,CASSPGNQPQHF
TRBJ2-5,TRBD1,few,TRBV5-6,TGTGCCAGCAGCTTAAGGGACAGGGGAGAGACCCAGTACTTC,CASSLRDRGETQYF
TRBJ2-5,NA,few,TRBV23-1,TGCGCCAGCCTTAGACAGCCGAAGGGGACCCAGTACTTC,CASLRQPKGTQYF
TRBJ1-1,NA,few,TRBV9,TGTGCCAGCAGCGTAGATGGTTGGAACACTGAAGCTTTCTTT,CASSVDGWNTEAFF
TRBJ2-5,NA,few,TRBV9,TGTGCCAGCCCCCTGAGGGAAACTGCTCGGGAGACCCAGTACTTC,CASPLRETARETQYF
TRBJ2-1,NA,many,TRBV7-9,TGTGCCAGCAACCTCAACAATGAGCAGTTCTTC,CASNLNNEQFF
TRBJ1-6,NA,few,TRBV7-2,TGTGCCAGCAGCTTAGGAGTAGGGATTTACCATATCAATAATTCACCCCTCCACTTT,CASSLGVGIYHINNSPLHF
TRBJ2-3,NA,few,TRBV24-1,TGTGCCACCAGTGATTCGTGGGACACCCGAGCGGATACGCAGTATTTT,CATSDSWDTRADTQYF
TRBJ1-1,NA,NA,TRBV4-3,TGCGCCAGCAGCCAAGAAATTCCGGGAGGGTTGAACACTGAAGCTTTCTTT,CASSQEIPGGLNTEAFF
TRBJ2-3,NA,NA,TRBV6-5,TGTGCCAGCAGCTACACCTCGCCTGAGCATACGCAGTATTTT,CASSYTSPEHTQYF
TRBJ1-2,NA,NA,TRBV7-3,TGTGCCAGCAGCTTAACGCCGGACAGACGCTATGGCTACACCTTC,CASSLTPDRRYGYTF
TRBJ2-3,NA,NA,TRBV2,TGTGCCAGCAGTGTCCCCCTCCGTGGGATGCAGTATTTT,CASSVPLRGMQYF
TRBJ1-1,NA,NA,TRBV24-1,TGTGCCACCAGTGACGCCGCGGGGAACACTGAAGCTTTCTTT,CATSDAAGNTEAFF
TRBJ2-3,NA,NA,TRBV6-2/TRBV6-3,TGTGCCAGCAGCCCCGGACTGCTGGGACCAGATACGCAGTATTTT,CASSPGLLGPDTQYF
TRBJ2-5,NA,NA,TRBV25-1,TGTGCCAGCAGCCAGGACTGGAGCCAGTACTTC,CASSQDWSQYF
TRBJ2-2,TRBD1,few,TRBV18,TGTGCCAGCTCACGCCGGGACAGGAACACCGGGGAGCTGTTTTTT,CASSRRDRNTGELFF
TRBJ2-5,TRBD1,many,TRBV7-7,TGTGCTAGCAGCCCCGGACAGGGGGGCCAAGAGACCCAGTACTTC,CASSPGQGGQETQYF
TRBJ2-5,NA,few,TRBV10-1,TGCGCCAGCAGTGCCGGTGTGGGGGGACGGGATCGGGAGACCCAGTACTTC,CASSAGVGGRDRETQYF
TRBJ2-3,NA,NA,TRBV12-3/TRBV12-4,TGTGCCAGCATCTCCGGGACTCCGCCCGGTACGCAGTATTTT,CASISGTPPGTQYF
TRBJ1-2,NA,NA,TRBV5-1,TGCGCCAGCAGCTTGGATTCCGGGCCAGGCTATGGCTACACCTTC,CASSLDSGPGYGYTF
TRBJ2-5,NA,few,TRBV12-3/TRBV12-4,TGTGCCAGCAGCCAGGACCTGCGAGAGACCCAGTACTTC,CASSQDLRETQYF
TRBJ1-1,NA,few,TRBV20-1,TGCAGTGCTACTTTTCACCCCCAGGGAGCTTTCTTT,CSATFHPQGAFF
TRBJ1-4,TRBD1,NA,TRBV10-3,TGTGCCATCACCGCCGACAGGGCGAACGAAAAACTGTTTTTT,CAITADRANEKLFF
TRBJ2-7,NA,few,TRBV21-1,TGTGCCAGCAGCAGGACAGGGTGCGAGCAGTACTTC,CASSRTGCEQYF
TRBJ1-2,NA,once,TRBV7-2,TGTGCCAGCAGCTTAGGGGGCGAAAACTATGGCTACACCTTC,CASSLGGENYGYTF
TRBJ1-5,NA,many,TRBV6-5,TGTGCCAGCAGTACTTACAGGAGTAGCAATCAGCCCCAGCATTTT,CASSTYRSSNQPQHF
TRBJ1-1,TRBD1,NA,TRBV7-9,TGTGCCAGCAGCTTGGCAGGGGGGGTCACTGAAGCTTTCTTT,CASSLAGGVTEAFF
TRBJ1-5,NA,NA,TRBV28,TGTGCCAGCGTCTCGGGGAGCCTTTTTCAGCCCCAGCATTTT,CASVSGSLFQPQHF
TRBJ2-5,NA,NA,TRBV19,TGTGCCAGTAACGGGGCAGGGGTAAAGACCCAGTACTTC,CASNGAGVKTQYF
TRBJ1-2,NA,NA,TRBV12-3/TRBV12-4,TGTGCCAGCAGAGATCGGGTATATGGCTACACCTTC,CASRDRVYGYTF
TRBJ2-3,NA,many,TRBV5-1,TGCGCCAGCAGCTCTTCTTTCGGCGGCACAGATACGCAGTATTTT,CASSSSFGGTDTQYF
TRBJ2-5,NA,NA,TRBV11-2,TGTGCCAGCAGCGCCCAAACCTCAGGGGTCCGGGTGACCCAGTACTTC,CASSAQTSGVRVTQYF
TRBJ1-2,NA,NA,TRBV7-2,TGTGCCAGCAGCTTCAAAGGGTCGGGGGATGGCTACACCTTC,CASSFKGSGDGYTF
TRBJ1-6,NA,NA,TRBV5-1,TGCGCCAGCAGCTTGGTTGGACACTATAATTCACCCCTCCACTTT,CASSLVGHYNSPLHF
TRBJ2-6,NA,NA,TRBV19,TGTGCCAGTAGTAACAGGTTCATCTCTGGGGCCAACGTCCTGACTTTC,CASSNRFISGANVLTF
TRBJ2-5,TRBD1,many,TRBV5-6,TGTGCCAGCAGCACACCCGGGACAGGCGAGACCCAGTACTTC,CASSTPGTGETQYF
TRBJ2-2,NA,many,TRBV7-6,TGTGCCAGCAGCTTAATGTTAATCAGCACCGGGGAGCTGTTTTTT,CASSLMLISTGELFF
TRBJ2-1,NA,NA,TRBV18,TGTGCCAGCCGAGGGACGGAGAATGAGCAGTTCTTC,CASRGTENEQFF
TRBJ1-2,NA,few,TRBV6-5,TGTGCCAGCAGAGGACCCTCGGAAGGGGGGGGCTACACCTTC,CASRGPSEGGGYTF
TRBJ1-5,NA,many,TRBV15,TGTGCCACCAGCAGAGATGTGGCAGGACCAAGCAATCAGCCCCAGCATTTT,CATSRDVAGPSNQPQHF
TRBJ1-1,TRBD1,NA,TRBV12-3/TRBV12-4,TGTGCCAGCAGTTTAGCCCGTAAGACAGGGGAAGCTTTCTTT,CASSLARKTGEAFF
TRBJ2-7,TRBD2,few,TRBV3-1,TGTGCCAGCAGTCTCACCGACAGCGGGGCCCACGAGCAGTACTTC,CASSLTDSGAHEQYF
TRBJ1-5,NA,NA,TRBV12-3/TRBV12-4,TGTGCCAGCAGTTTGAAAGGGGCCGAGCAGCCCCAGCATTTT,CASSLKGAEQPQHF
TRBJ1-6,NA,NA,TRBV20-1,TGCAGTGCTAGACCTAACCGGGTCTCGGGGAATTCACCCCTCCACTTT,CSARPNRVSGNSPLHF
TRBJ2-1,TRBD2,few,TRBV6-4,TGTGCCAGCAGTCAACTAGCGGGGGGCCAGGGGAATGAGCAGTTCTTC,CASSQLAGGQGNEQFF
TRBJ1-6,NA,few,TRBV5-1,TGCGCCAGCAGCTTGCAACAGGGAGGTTCACCCCTCCACTTT,CASSLQQGGSPLHF
TRBJ2-3,TRBD2,NA,TRBV7-2,TGTGCCAGCAGCTCCCTCCTAGCGGGGGCCCTCGATACGCAGTATTTT,CASSSLLAGALDTQYF
TRBJ2-1,NA,few,TRBV6-2/TRBV6-3,TGTGCCAGCAGTTTCAACAGGGAGTCGTTCTTC,CASSFNRESFF
TRBJ2-5,TRBD2,NA,TRBV5-6,TGTGCCAGCAGCACCCGACTAGCGGGGGGGCGGGAGACCCAGTACTTC,CASSTRLAGGRETQYF
TRBJ1-5,NA,few,TRBV2,TGTGCCAGCAGCGTGGAGGGGGGTTTCCAGCCCCAGCATTTT,CASSVEGGFQPQHF